This T cell receptor beta chain was identified in a study of cytomegalovirus exposure and HLA in healthy donors. Study as a whole: An analysis done earlier identified around 100 million unique TCR beta sequences from about 179 million T cells. There were a few hundred genotyped donors. Of these, about 80% fell in the genetic ancestry cluster associated with self-reported Caucasian donors. Study results and caveats: There were 150 or so TCR beta chains listed as cytomegalovirus-associated. In a later analysis, a missense DCLRE1C variant was linked to TCR beta V- and J-gene trimming.

The ends were cut back, 2 bases at V and 5 bases at J, with 15 bases in the middle. The CDR3 loop spans 16 amino acids. Looked up from germline, CDR1 is SGHVS and CDR2 is FQNEAQ. The PCR contained 60 Vbeta and 13 Jbeta primers. The assay was immunoSEQ multiplex PCR, and TCRdb's table has in-frame clones only and misses some. The sample data list about 140,000 clones. As for this clone: No antigen is known for it.

The rearrangement joins TRBV7-8 to TRBJ1-4, with a tentative D call TRBD1 (6 bases). Sequenced: PBMCs. The clonotype comes from a woman aged 18-29 years in good health and CMV-seronegative. CDR3 DNA sequence: TGTGCCAGCAGCTTAATGTCGGGGGGCCAAAATGAAAAACTGTTTTTT. Its translation: CASSLMSGGQNEKLFF.